A selection of T cell receptor beta chains follows, all from one sample in a study of graft-versus-host responses after intestinal transplantation. Produced via immunoSEQ multiplex PCR; TCRdb's table is partial and in-frame only. Of about 19,000 clones listed, approximately 89% were seen once; the top ten hold 51%. Sequenced material: bone marrow, taken just under 130 days after transplant. These receptors all come from a human patient who received an intestinal transplant, so some T cells may come from the graft donor. Each CDR3 is given with its conserved first and last residue. D genes are given only for firm matches. The listing skips clone size in some rows; elsewhere it reads once, few, many or a size class.

-	TRBV9	TRBJ1-5	-	TGTGCCAGCAGCCTGGAGGGGAAGAGCAATCAGCCCCAGCATTTT	CASSLEGKSNQPQHF
TRBD1	TRBV27	TRBJ2-1	-	TGTGCCAGCAGTTTAACCGTTATTGGGACAGAGTACAATGAGCAGTTCTTC	CASSLTVIGTEYNEQFF
-	TRBV27	TRBJ1-1	-	TGTGCCAGCAGTTTATTCCCGGGCGCTGAAGCTTTCTTT	CASSLFPGAEAFF
-	TRBV6-5	TRBJ1-6	-	TGTGCCAGCAGTTGGGACAAATCCTATAATTCACCCCTCCACTTT	CASSWDKSYNSPLHF
-	TRBV9	TRBJ2-7	-	TGTGCCAGCAGCCCTACGGGGGACGAGCAGTACTTC	CASSPTGDEQYF
-	TRBV29-1	TRBJ1-1	-	TGCAGCGTTGAAGAGGGCGCCACTGAAGCTTTCTTT	CSVEEGATEAFF
-	TRBV6-1	TRBJ2-7	-	TGTGCCAGCAGCCCGGGACTCTCCTACGAGCAGTACTTC	CASSPGLSYEQYF
-	TRBV6-5	TRBJ1-2	-	TGTGCCAGCAGTTCCTCCCAGGGCCGGGGCTATGGCTACACCTTC	CASSSSQGRGYGYTF
TRBD1	TRBV11-1	TRBJ2-7	-	TGTGCCAGGGGGGACGTGGGACAGGGTCCCCCCTACGAGCAGTACTTC	CARGDVGQGPPYEQYF
-	TRBV2	TRBJ2-6	-	TGTGCCAGCAAGGCAGGTCTATCCGGGGCCAACGTCCTGACTTTC	CASKAGLSGANVLTF
-	TRBV29-1	TRBJ2-3	-	TGCAGCACAACGAGGACAGCTGGCACGGATACGCAGTATTTT	CSTTRTAGTDTQYF
-	TRBV28	TRBJ2-7	-	TGTGCCAGCAGTTCCCATATTAACTACGAGCAGTACTTC	CASSSHINYEQYF
-	TRBV28	TRBJ1-5	-	TGTGCCAGCAGGCGGTATAGCAATCAGCCCCAGCATTTT	CASRRYSNQPQHF
-	TRBV5-1	TRBJ2-7	-	TGCGCCAGCAGCTTGGAATGGGGTTGCTTC	CASSLEWGCF
-	TRBV28	TRBJ2-3	-	TGTGCCAGCAGACAGGGTACTAGCACAGATACGCAGTATTTT	CASRQGTSTDTQYF
-	TRBV5-1	TRBJ2-5	-	TGCGCCAGCAGCTCTACCCAAGAGACCCAGTACTTC	CASSSTQETQYF
TRBD1	TRBV18	TRBJ2-7	-	TGTGCCAGCTCACCCCGGACAGGCCCCCCCTACGAGCAGTACTTC	CASSPRTGPPYEQYF
-	TRBV27	TRBJ2-3	-	TGTGCCAGCAGTCGAACTTTGAGCACAGATACGCAGTATTTT	CASSRTLSTDTQYF
-	TRBV4-1	TRBJ2-7	once	TGCGCCAGCAGCCTCCTCGAACAAGGAAATTACGAGCAGTACTTC	CASSLLEQGNYEQYF